The rows below give T cell receptor beta chains drawn from one sample of a study of CXCR3-negative and CXCR3-positive naive CD8 T cells. TCRdb reanalyzed the 5' RACE reads and collapses them to one entry per CDR3 protein, without DNA. The table lists 85,000 to 90,000 distinct CDR3 sequences. Sequencing was carried out using naive CXCR3+ CD8+ T cells from blood. The source is a human donor in good health. Some clones in this sample may be carry-over from other donors' samples. Both conserved end residues are part of each CDR3.

V	J	CDR3
TRBV5-1	TRBJ2-5	CASSLKLQETQYF
TRBV20-1	TRBJ2-1	CSARDPGGGHEQFF
TRBV29-1	TRBJ2-7	CSVGLWGEQYF
TRBV12-3/TRBV12-4	TRBJ2-5	CASRAVLAGVRETQYF
TRBV27	TRBJ2-1	CASRGGRANEQFF
TRBV12-3/TRBV12-4	TRBJ2-1	CASSFVPSSYNEQFF
TRBV20-1	TRBJ2-7	CSARATGLAGGASYEQYF
TRBV12-3/TRBV12-4	TRBJ1-5	CASSRSGNSNQPQHF
TRBV28	TRBJ2-7	CASSLRGLLYEQYF
TRBV10-3	TRBJ2-5	CAISESGTDPYF
TRBV28	TRBJ1-2	CASSLAGQGYGYTF
TRBV7-6	TRBJ1-1	CASSRQFGGQTEAFF
TRBV9	TRBJ2-7	CASSVGTGKREQYF
TRBV28	TRBJ1-1	CASSLGLRDSGRF
TRBV20-1	TRBJ2-7	CSARYPRDGPYEQYF
TRBV23-1	TRBJ2-3	CASSQSPTSANTDTQYF
TRBV4-1	TRBJ2-7	CASSQVEDPATYEQYF
TRBV12-3/TRBV12-4	TRBJ1-1	CASRPVGDFTEAFF
TRBV10-3	TRBJ2-1	CAISESGTIYNEQFF
TRBV7-3	TRBJ1-2	CASTKKTYGLGYTF
TRBV5-1	TRBJ2-1	CASSTPGRRQGNYNEQFF
TRBV3-1	TRBJ2-2	CASRQGAGELFF
TRBV4-1	TRBJ2-2	CASSLSAGSGDTGELFF
TRBV7-9	TRBJ2-1	CASSTEMNEQFF
TRBV15	TRBJ2-1	CATSRDGGRGYNEQFF
TRBV29-1	TRBJ2-7	CSVGTSDVGYEQYF
TRBV12-3/TRBV12-4	TRBJ2-1	CASSYGTNNEQFF
TRBV27	TRBJ2-1	CASTTSGGYEQFF
TRBV12-3/TRBV12-4	TRBJ1-2	CASSLARFYGYTF
TRBV2	TRBJ2-1	CASSGWGVNEQFF
TRBV4-1	TRBJ2-7	CASAWTSGALSYEQYF
TRBV5-1	TRBJ2-7	CASSLERQIYEQYF
TRBV7-9	TRBJ2-1	CASSSPGQGTYNEQFF
TRBV6-6	TRBJ1-5	CASTIQVWEPQHF
TRBV18	TRBJ2-1	CASSPDMPYNEQFF
TRBV29-1	TRBJ1-2	CSVGGVDGYTF
TRBV7-2	TRBJ2-7	CASSFPGLTSYEQYF
TRBV28	TRBJ1-5	CASTLVQGIQPQHF
TRBV4-1	TRBJ2-2	CASSQDRGLGELFF
TRBV12-3/TRBV12-4	TRBJ2-1	CASSERGNNEQFF